These T cell receptor beta chains were read from a single sample in a study of vaccination and CD4 T cells after COVID-19. TCRdb reprocessed the PCR reads via MiXCR and lists one record per CDR3 protein. Among approximately 14,000 distinct CDR3 sequences, about two fifths were seen once, and the ten largest hold roughly a tenth. No antigen is known for these receptors. The sample was CD4+ T cells from blood, cultured in vitro. The receptor source for this set is a human donor who had recovered from COVID-19. Each CDR3 is given with its conserved first and last residue. Each record gives: D gene, clone size, J gene, V gene, CDR3 protein, CDR3 DNA. The D gene is left open where the match is weak. Clone sizes are given selectively: once, few, many, or a class where the clone is expanded.

d_call: -; clone_size: -; j_call: TRBJ2-3; v_call: TRBV15; cdr3_aa: CATSRDRGRDPDF; cdr3_nt: TGTGCCACCAGCAGAGATCGAGGGCGGGACCCGGATTTT
d_call: -; clone_size: -; j_call: TRBJ2-3; v_call: TRBV11-2; cdr3_aa: CASSLNQDTQYF; cdr3_nt: TGTGCCAGCAGCCTCAACCAGGATACGCAGTATTTT
d_call: TRBD2; clone_size: -; j_call: TRBJ2-1; v_call: TRBV20-1; cdr3_aa: CSASPGLADSYNEQFF; cdr3_nt: TGCAGTGCTAGTCCCGGACTAGCGGACTCCTACAATGAGCAGTTCTTC
d_call: TRBD1; clone_size: -; j_call: TRBJ1-2; v_call: TRBV9; cdr3_aa: CASSVDPGGFGYTF; cdr3_nt: TGTGCCAGCAGCGTAGATCCAGGGGGCTTTGGCTACACCTTC
d_call: -; clone_size: few; j_call: TRBJ2-2; v_call: TRBV20-1; cdr3_aa: CSARQNTGELFF; cdr3_nt: TGCAGTGCTAGACAGAACACCGGGGAGCTGTTTTTT
d_call: TRBD1; clone_size: -; j_call: TRBJ2-7; v_call: TRBV5-6; cdr3_aa: CASSPGQGIVQYF; cdr3_nt: TGTGCCAGTTCACCGGGACAGGGTATTGTGCAGTACTTC
d_call: -; clone_size: -; j_call: TRBJ2-2; v_call: TRBV18; cdr3_aa: CASSPDYGGELFF; cdr3_nt: TGTGCCAGCTCGCCTGACTACGGCGGGGAGCTGTTTTTT
d_call: TRBD2; clone_size: -; j_call: TRBJ2-5; v_call: TRBV27; cdr3_aa: CASRRSGRLAGGGQETQYF; cdr3_nt: TGTGCCAGCAGACGCTCAGGCCGACTAGCGGGAGGTGGGCAAGAGACCCAGTACTTC
d_call: -; clone_size: few; j_call: TRBJ2-5; v_call: TRBV7-6; cdr3_aa: CASSYYGRLQETQYF; cdr3_nt: TGTGCCAGTAGCTACTACGGGAGACTCCAAGAGACCCAGTACTTC
d_call: TRBD1; clone_size: few; j_call: TRBJ1-6; v_call: TRBV6-8; cdr3_aa: CASSRSEDRGFNNSPLHF; cdr3_nt: TGTGCCAGCTCCCGGTCCGAGGACAGGGGGTTCAATAATTCACCCCTCCACTTT
d_call: -; clone_size: -; j_call: TRBJ2-7; v_call: TRBV11-2; cdr3_aa: CASSSLRGKGAYEQYF; cdr3_nt: TGTGCCAGCAGCTCATTGCGCGGGAAGGGCGCCTACGAGCAGTACTTC
d_call: TRBD1; clone_size: -; j_call: TRBJ1-2; v_call: TRBV14; cdr3_aa: CASGQDPNYGYTF; cdr3_nt: TGTGCCAGCGGACAGGATCCTAACTATGGCTACACCTTC
d_call: -; clone_size: medium-sized; j_call: TRBJ1-5; v_call: TRBV24-1; cdr3_aa: CATSDPRSNQPQHF; cdr3_nt: TGTGCCACCAGTGATCCCCGTAGCAATCAGCCCCAGCATTTT
d_call: TRBD2; clone_size: few; j_call: TRBJ2-5; v_call: TRBV30; cdr3_aa: CAWRVSGLETQYF; cdr3_nt: TGTGCCTGGAGGGTTAGCGGGCTCGAGACCCAGTACTTC
d_call: -; clone_size: -; j_call: TRBJ1-1; v_call: TRBV7-2; cdr3_aa: CASSPHMNTEAFF; cdr3_nt: TGTGCCAGCAGCCCGCATATGAACACTGAAGCTTTCTTT
d_call: -; clone_size: few; j_call: TRBJ1-3; v_call: TRBV28; cdr3_aa: CASSLRGGLAHTIYF; cdr3_nt: TGTGCCAGCAGTTTAAGGGGGGGCCTTGCGCACACCATATATTTT
d_call: -; clone_size: -; j_call: TRBJ1-1; v_call: TRBV27; cdr3_aa: CASSFFWRGSDLEAFF; cdr3_nt: TGTGCCAGCAGTTTCTTTTGGCGGGGCAGCGATCTTGAAGCTTTCTTT
d_call: -; clone_size: few; j_call: TRBJ2-7; v_call: TRBV11-2; cdr3_aa: CASSPAQRYGLRYEQYF; cdr3_nt: TGTGCCAGCAGCCCCGCCCAGCGGTATGGGCTACGGTACGAGCAGTACTTC
d_call: TRBD1; clone_size: -; j_call: TRBJ2-5; v_call: TRBV20-1; cdr3_aa: CSAAPGQGKETQYF; cdr3_nt: TGCAGTGCTGCTCCGGGACAGGGGAAAGAGACCCAGTACTTC
d_call: TRBD1; clone_size: medium-sized; j_call: TRBJ1-1; v_call: TRBV10-3; cdr3_aa: CATHGQGNVGTEAFF; cdr3_nt: TGTGCCACCCACGGACAGGGCAATGTGGGCACTGAAGCTTTCTTT
d_call: TRBD1; clone_size: once; j_call: TRBJ2-1; v_call: TRBV19; cdr3_aa: CASSPDRQYNEQFF; cdr3_nt: TGTGCCAGTAGCCCGGACAGGCAATACAATGAGCAGTTCTTC
d_call: -; clone_size: few; j_call: TRBJ2-3; v_call: TRBV5-1; cdr3_aa: CASSEEADTQYF; cdr3_nt: TGCGCCAGCAGCGAGGAGGCAGATACGCAGTATTTT
d_call: TRBD1; clone_size: few; j_call: TRBJ2-7; v_call: TRBV20-1; cdr3_aa: CSARPPGQGYTEQYF; cdr3_nt: TGCAGTGCTAGGCCCCCCGGACAGGGGTATACCGAGCAGTACTTC
d_call: -; clone_size: few; j_call: TRBJ2-7; v_call: TRBV2; cdr3_aa: CASNIDRNYEQYF; cdr3_nt: TGTGCCAGCAATATCGACAGGAACTACGAGCAGTACTTC
d_call: -; clone_size: -; j_call: TRBJ2-1; v_call: TRBV6-2/TRBV6-3; cdr3_aa: CASRRPGWGSYNEQFF; cdr3_nt: TGTGCCAGCAGACGCCCTGGGTGGGGTTCCTACAATGAGCAGTTCTTC
d_call: TRBD1; clone_size: once; j_call: TRBJ2-2; v_call: TRBV11-3; cdr3_aa: CASSSFGTGPGELFF; cdr3_nt: TGTGCCAGCAGCTCGTTCGGGACAGGGCCCGGGGAGCTGTTTTTT
d_call: -; clone_size: -; j_call: TRBJ2-7; v_call: TRBV4-1; cdr3_aa: CASSAAGQSYEQYF; cdr3_nt: TGCGCCAGCAGCGCAGCGGGACAATCCTACGAGCAGTACTTC
d_call: -; clone_size: few; j_call: TRBJ2-1; v_call: TRBV10-3; cdr3_aa: CAISGDLSYNEQFF; cdr3_nt: TGTGCCATCAGTGGGGACTTATCCTACAATGAGCAGTTCTTC
d_call: -; clone_size: -; j_call: TRBJ1-2; v_call: TRBV21-1; cdr3_aa: CASSSGCAPSGTANYGYTF; cdr3_nt: TGTGCCAGCAGCAGTGGCTGTGCCCCATCAGGAACAGCTAACTATGGCTACACCTTC
d_call: TRBD2; clone_size: few; j_call: TRBJ2-3; v_call: TRBV20-1; cdr3_aa: CSVARAGTDTQYF; cdr3_nt: TGCAGTGTTGCACGAGCGGGAACAGATACGCAGTATTTT
d_call: TRBD1; clone_size: -; j_call: TRBJ2-7; v_call: TRBV27; cdr3_aa: CASSRTGGEQYF; cdr3_nt: TGTGCCAGCAGTCGGACAGGGGGAGAGCAGTACTTC
d_call: -; clone_size: -; j_call: TRBJ2-3; v_call: TRBV6-2/TRBV6-3; cdr3_aa: CASSRPITSTDTQYF; cdr3_nt: TGTGCCAGCAGCCGACCGATAACTAGCACAGATACGCAGTATTTT
d_call: TRBD1; clone_size: -; j_call: TRBJ1-5; v_call: TRBV28; cdr3_aa: CASRRRDRVNQPQHF; cdr3_nt: TGTGCCAGCAGGCGCCGAGACAGGGTTAATCAGCCCCAGCATTTT
d_call: TRBD1; clone_size: few; j_call: TRBJ2-6; v_call: TRBV20-1; cdr3_aa: CSAREWTGTNVLTF; cdr3_nt: TGCAGTGCTAGAGAATGGACAGGGACCAACGTCCTGACTTTC
d_call: TRBD1; clone_size: -; j_call: TRBJ2-6; v_call: TRBV27; cdr3_aa: CASSLSGGWVGANVLTF; cdr3_nt: TGTGCCAGCAGTTTATCAGGGGGCTGGGTTGGGGCCAACGTCCTGACTTTC
d_call: TRBD2; clone_size: few; j_call: TRBJ2-1; v_call: TRBV24-1; cdr3_aa: CATSDRGGGSNEQFF; cdr3_nt: TGTGCCACCAGTGATCGAGGCGGCGGGAGTAATGAGCAGTTCTTC
d_call: TRBD2; clone_size: few; j_call: TRBJ2-3; v_call: TRBV11-2; cdr3_aa: CASSPGRTRVIDTQYF; cdr3_nt: TGTGCCAGCAGCCCCGGAAGGACTAGAGTCATCGATACGCAGTATTTT
d_call: -; clone_size: -; j_call: TRBJ1-3; v_call: TRBV20-1; cdr3_aa: CSARGTPYSGNTIYF; cdr3_nt: TGCAGTGCTAGAGGGACACCTTACTCTGGAAACACCATATATTTT
d_call: -; clone_size: once; j_call: TRBJ2-1; v_call: TRBV10-2; cdr3_aa: CASSEYRRSSNEQFF; cdr3_nt: TGCGCCAGCAGTGAGTATAGACGTTCCTCCAATGAGCAGTTCTTC
d_call: TRBD2; clone_size: few; j_call: TRBJ2-5; v_call: TRBV19; cdr3_aa: CASSPGTSLGTQYF; cdr3_nt: TGTGCCAGTAGTCCTGGGACTAGCTTGGGGACCCAGTACTTC
d_call: -; clone_size: -; j_call: TRBJ1-6; v_call: TRBV15; cdr3_aa: CATSREAGFGSPLHF; cdr3_nt: TGTGCCACCAGCAGAGAAGCTGGGTTTGGATCACCCCTCCACTTT
d_call: -; clone_size: -; j_call: TRBJ1-1; v_call: TRBV19; cdr3_aa: CASSKRQLNTEAFF; cdr3_nt: TGTGCCAGTAGTAAGAGACAGTTGAACACTGAAGCTTTCTTT
d_call: -; clone_size: -; j_call: TRBJ1-5; v_call: TRBV30; cdr3_aa: CAWSPQGDQPQHF; cdr3_nt: TGTGCCTGGAGTCCACAGGGCGATCAGCCCCAGCATTTT
d_call: -; clone_size: -; j_call: TRBJ1-4; v_call: TRBV15; cdr3_aa: CATSTEFNRNEKLFF; cdr3_nt: TGTGCCACCAGCACCGAGTTTAACCGTAATGAAAAACTGTTTTTT
d_call: TRBD1; clone_size: -; j_call: TRBJ2-3; v_call: TRBV7-3; cdr3_aa: CASSSGQGLDTQYF; cdr3_nt: TGTGCCAGCAGCTCGGGACAGGGCCTGGATACGCAGTATTTT
d_call: TRBD2; clone_size: -; j_call: TRBJ2-1; v_call: TRBV7-2; cdr3_aa: CASKAGGENEQFF; cdr3_nt: TGTGCCAGCAAAGCGGGAGGTGAGAATGAGCAGTTCTTC
d_call: TRBD2; clone_size: few; j_call: TRBJ2-5; v_call: TRBV5-1; cdr3_aa: CASRRREGLETQYF; cdr3_nt: TGCGCCAGCAGGCGGAGGGAGGGCCTTGAGACCCAGTACTTC
d_call: TRBD2; clone_size: -; j_call: TRBJ2-2; v_call: TRBV19; cdr3_aa: CASSILAGDTGELFF; cdr3_nt: TGTGCCAGTAGTATACTAGCGGGAGACACCGGGGAGCTGTTTTTT
d_call: TRBD2; clone_size: -; j_call: TRBJ2-7; v_call: TRBV20-1; cdr3_aa: CSATPFSGNSYEQYF; cdr3_nt: TGCAGTGCTACTCCCTTTAGCGGGAATTCCTACGAGCAGTACTTC